The clone carrying this T cell receptor (beta chain) was detected ten times or more. The data were obtained in a study of low-dose radiotherapy and immunotherapy resistance in tumors. Study context: On an every-two-weeks schedule, patients received intravenous nivolumab 240 mg, along with ipilimumab 1 mg/kg every six weeks. Once cycle 1 day 1 began, patients took oral aspirin 300 mg daily for four cycles.

The CDR3 spans 12 residues. Looked up from germline, CDR1 is SGHVS and CDR2 is FQNEAQ. V lost 2 bases, J lost 9 bases, and 8 bases lay in between. The time point here: before trial treatment. Ipilimumab, nivolumab, aspirin, low-dose cyclophosphamide and low-dose radiotherapy were administered to donors. Both a constant-region primer and a V-primer adapter served to amplify TCRs across approximately 19 PCR cycles. From the reads, TCRdb called clonotypes with MiXCR, one entry per CDR3 protein. The sample yields about 50,000 distinct CDR3 sequences, roughly 12% seen once. This receptor was taken from a female donor with ovarian cancer. This sequence joins TRBV7-8 and TRBJ1-5; the D gene is possibly TRBD1 (5 bases). The specimen was PBMCs, collected before treatment. CDR3 sequence (DNA): TGTGCCAGCAGCTTAAGGGGAGGGCCCCAGCATTTT. This gives the protein CASSLRGGPQHF.